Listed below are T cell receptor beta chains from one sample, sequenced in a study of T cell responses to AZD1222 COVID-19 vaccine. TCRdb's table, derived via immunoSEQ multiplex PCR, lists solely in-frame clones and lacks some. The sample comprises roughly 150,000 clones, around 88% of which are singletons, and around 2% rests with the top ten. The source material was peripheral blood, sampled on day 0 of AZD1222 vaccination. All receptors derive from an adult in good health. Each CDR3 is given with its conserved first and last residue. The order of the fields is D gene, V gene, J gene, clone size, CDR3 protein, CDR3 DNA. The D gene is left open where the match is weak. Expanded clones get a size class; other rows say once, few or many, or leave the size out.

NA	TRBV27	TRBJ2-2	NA	CASSFLAGELFF	TGTGCCAGCAGTTTCTTGGCCGGGGAGCTGTTTTTT
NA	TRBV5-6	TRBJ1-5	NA	CASSLGPGLGNQPQHF	TGTGCCAGCAGCTTGGGGCCGGGGTTGGGCAATCAGCCCCAGCATTTT
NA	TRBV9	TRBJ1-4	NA	CASSVDAGDGEKLFF	TGTGCCAGCAGCGTAGATGCGGGAGATGGGGAAAAACTGTTTTTT
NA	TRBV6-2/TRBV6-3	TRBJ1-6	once	CASSYHRSPNSPLHF	TGTGCCAGCAGTTACCATCGGTCCCCTAATTCACCCCTCCACTTT
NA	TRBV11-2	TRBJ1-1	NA	CASSPAYQNTEAFF	TGTGCCAGCAGCCCCGCATATCAGAACACTGAAGCTTTCTTT
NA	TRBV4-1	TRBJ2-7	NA	CASSQEEMEKFEQYF	TGCGCCAGCAGCCAAGAAGAAATGGAAAAGTTTGAGCAGTACTTC
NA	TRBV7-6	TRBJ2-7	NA	CASSLEGGYSYEQYF	TGTGCCAGCAGCTTAGAAGGGGGGTACTCCTACGAGCAGTACTTC
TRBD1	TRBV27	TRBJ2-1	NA	CASSPTGQVFGTGPYNEQFF	TGTGCCAGCAGTCCGACGGGACAGGTGTTCGGGACTGGGCCCTACAATGAGCAGTTCTTC
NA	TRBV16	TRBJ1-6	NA	CASSQPPGPNSPLHF	TGTGCCAGCAGCCAACCCCCCGGACCTAATTCACCCCTCCACTTT
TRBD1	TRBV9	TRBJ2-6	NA	CASSVVPGQGSGANVLTF	TGTGCCAGCAGCGTAGTTCCGGGACAGGGCTCTGGGGCCAACGTCCTGACTTTC
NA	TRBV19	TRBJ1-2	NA	CASSIQGNNYGYTF	TGTGCCAGTAGTATACAGGGTAATAACTATGGCTACACCTTC
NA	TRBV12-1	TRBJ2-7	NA	CASSRPSGKQYF	TGTGCCAGCAGTCGACCCTCAGGGAAGCAGTACTTC
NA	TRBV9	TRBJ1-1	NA	CASGTGHNTEAFF	TGTGCCAGCGGCACAGGGCACAACACTGAAGCTTTCTTT
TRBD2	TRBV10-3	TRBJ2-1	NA	CAITGTSGSGNEQFF	TGTGCCATCACCGGGACTAGCGGGAGTGGCAATGAGCAGTTCTTC
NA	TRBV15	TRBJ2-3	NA	CATSRDLGTYLNTQYF	TGTGCCACCAGCAGAGACCTCGGGACATACCTCAATACGCAGTATTTT
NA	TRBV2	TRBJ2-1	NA	CASVLSRVDGNEQFF	TGTGCCAGCGTACTTTCCCGAGTAGATGGCAATGAGCAGTTCTTC
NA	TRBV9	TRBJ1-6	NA	CASSQTGYNSPLHF	TGTGCCAGCAGCCAAACAGGGTATAATTCACCCCTCCACTTT
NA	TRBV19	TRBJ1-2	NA	CASSMPGNYGYTF	TGTGCCAGTAGTATGCCAGGGAACTATGGCTACACCTTC
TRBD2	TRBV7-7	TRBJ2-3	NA	CASSSGLAGGADTQYF	TGTGCTAGCAGCTCGGGACTAGCGGGAGGTGCAGATACGCAGTATTTT
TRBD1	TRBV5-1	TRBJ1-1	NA	CASSFPDRGNTEAFF	TGCGCCAGCAGCTTTCCTGACAGGGGGAACACTGAAGCTTTCTTT
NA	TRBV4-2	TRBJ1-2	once	CASSQDGGGYGYTF	TGTGCCAGCAGCCAAGATGGGGGTGGCTATGGCTACACCTTC
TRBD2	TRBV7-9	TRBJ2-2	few	CASSTSGWGTGELFF	TGTGCCAGCAGTACTAGCGGGTGGGGCACCGGGGAGCTGTTTTTT
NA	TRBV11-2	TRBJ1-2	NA	CASSLTTQGVPNYGYTF	TGTGCCAGCAGCCTAACCACTCAGGGAGTTCCTAACTATGGCTACACCTTC
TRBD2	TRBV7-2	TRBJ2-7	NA	CASSSATGTRTSEQYF	TGTGCCAGCAGCTCCGCAACCGGGACTAGGACATCCGAGCAGTACTTC
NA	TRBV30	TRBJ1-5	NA	CAWSVPEVQLNQPQHF	TGTGCCTGGAGTGTACCAGAGGTACAGCTCAATCAGCCCCAGCATTTT
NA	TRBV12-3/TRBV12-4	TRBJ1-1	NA	CASRPGPLAEAFF	TGTGCCAGCAGACCGGGACCGCTGGCTGAAGCTTTCTTT
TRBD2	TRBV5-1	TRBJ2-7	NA	CASRAGKTSGEPSIYEQYF	TGCGCCAGCAGAGCAGGAAAGACTAGCGGGGAACCCAGTATCTACGAGCAGTACTTC
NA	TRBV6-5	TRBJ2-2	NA	CASRPSSTGELFF	TGTGCCAGCAGGCCGAGTTCTACCGGGGAGCTGTTTTTT
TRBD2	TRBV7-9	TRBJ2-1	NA	CASSSLAFPYNEQFF	TGTGCCAGCAGTTCACTAGCGTTTCCCTACAATGAGCAGTTCTTC
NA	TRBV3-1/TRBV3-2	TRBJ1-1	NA	CASSQDPDGTEAFF	TGTGCCAGCAGCCAAGACCCGGACGGTACTGAAGCTTTCTTT
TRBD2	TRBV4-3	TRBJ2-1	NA	CASSQDRLAVYREQFF	TGCGCCAGCAGCCAAGATAGACTAGCGGTCTACAGGGAGCAGTTCTTC
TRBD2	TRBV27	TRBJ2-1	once	CASSFGTSGRNEQFF	TGTGCCAGCAGTTTCGGGACTAGCGGGAGGAATGAGCAGTTCTTC
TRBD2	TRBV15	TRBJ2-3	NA	CATSRDLAGGDTQYF	TGTGCCACCAGCAGAGATTTAGCGGGAGGGGATACGCAGTATTTT
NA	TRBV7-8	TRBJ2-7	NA	CASSLGRFYEQYF	TGTGCCAGCAGCTTGGGCAGATTCTACGAGCAGTACTTC
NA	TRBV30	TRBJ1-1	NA	CAWSKSTPNTEAFF	TGTGCCTGGAGTAAGTCAACCCCGAACACTGAAGCTTTCTTT
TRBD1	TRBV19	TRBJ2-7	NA	CASSRDSYEQYF	TGTGCCAGTAGTCGGGACAGCTACGAGCAGTACTTC
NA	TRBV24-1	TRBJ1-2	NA	CATSEAANYGYTF	TGTGCCACCAGTGAGGCAGCTAACTATGGCTACACCTTC
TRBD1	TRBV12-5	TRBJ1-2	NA	CASGQTGVYGYTF	TGTGCTAGTGGACAGACAGGGGTTTATGGCTACACCTTC
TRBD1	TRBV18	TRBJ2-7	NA	CASSPSGTGNEQYF	TGTGCCAGCTCACCTTCCGGGACAGGGAACGAGCAGTACTTC
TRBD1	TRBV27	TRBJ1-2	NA	CASSLESQGNYGYTF	TGTGCCAGCAGTTTAGAGTCACAGGGGAACTATGGCTACACCTTC
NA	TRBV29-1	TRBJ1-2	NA	CSVSENYGYTF	TGCAGCGTTTCGGAGAACTATGGCTACACCTTC
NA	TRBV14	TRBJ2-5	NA	CASSQWGEETQYF	TGTGCCAGCAGCCAATGGGGGGAGGAGACCCAGTACTTC
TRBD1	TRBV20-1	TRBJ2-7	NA	CSARTGAEYF	TGCAGTGCTAGAACAGGGGCCGAGTACTTC
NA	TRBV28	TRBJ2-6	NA	CASSFRGEGQRKANVLTF	TGTGCCAGCAGTTTTAGGGGGGAGGGACAACGAAAGGCCAACGTCCTGACTTTC
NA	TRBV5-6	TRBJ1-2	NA	CASSYFGAEIYGYTF	TGTGCCAGCAGCTACTTTGGGGCAGAAATCTATGGCTACACCTTC
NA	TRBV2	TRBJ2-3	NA	CASSEYDRRVVDTQYF	TGTGCCAGCAGTGAATACGACCGCAGGGTTGTAGATACGCAGTATTTT
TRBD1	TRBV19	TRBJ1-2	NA	CASSTTGYSGYTF	TGTGCCAGTAGTACGACAGGGTACAGTGGCTACACCTTC
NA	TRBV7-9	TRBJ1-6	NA	CASSSTGGGSPLHF	TGTGCCAGCAGCTCGACGGGGGGCGGTTCACCCCTCCACTTT
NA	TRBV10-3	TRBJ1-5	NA	CAISPDNGGQSQHF	TGTGCCATCAGTCCTGACAATGGCGGGCAGTCCCAGCATTTT
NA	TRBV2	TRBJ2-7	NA	CASSERVQGPEQYF	TGTGCCAGCAGTGAGAGGGTTCAGGGCCCCGAGCAGTACTTC
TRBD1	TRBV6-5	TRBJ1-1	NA	CASSLQGEAFF	TGTGCCAGCAGTTTACAGGGGGAAGCTTTCTTT
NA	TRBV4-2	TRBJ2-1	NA	CASSPSGGGIHNEQFF	TGTGCCAGCAGCCCCTCGGGGGGCGGGATCCACAATGAGCAGTTCTTC
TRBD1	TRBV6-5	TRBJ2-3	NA	CASSYGTGLGTDTQYF	TGTGCCAGCAGTTACGGGACAGGGTTGGGCACAGATACGCAGTATTTT
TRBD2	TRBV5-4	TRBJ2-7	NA	CASSLGSGNYEQYF	TGTGCCAGCAGCTTAGGTAGCGGGAACTACGAGCAGTACTTC
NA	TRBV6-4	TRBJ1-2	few	CASQPRSLLRDGYTF	TGTGCCAGTCAGCCCCGATCCTTATTAAGGGATGGCTACACCTTC